What follows is one T cell receptor beta chain and its context. What this receptor recognizes is not known. Base-call qualities are not available, and no considerably larger clone is one nucleotide away. This entry belongs to a study of blood T cell repertoires in COVID-19 (dated by TCRdb to the early 2020s). General notes on the study: Collaborator samples came from the United States, Italy and Spain and covered acute and convalescent phases of COVID-19. The prospective study material was composed of cDNA or gDNA derived from T cells, B-cell-depleted T cells, or PBMCs. The dataset comprised deeply sampled blood TCRbeta repertoires from subjects exposed to, actively infected with, or recovered from COVID-19. The repertoires were released in a freely available public database meant as a resource for research on the immune response to SARS-CoV-2. Samples came from the ongoing ImmuneRACE study (first 160 participants) plus 1,254 subjects from 6 global collaborators. Nearly every sample came with metadata listing a de-identified subject ID, COVID-19 status, age in years and sex. HLA class I and class II types, where available, came from metadata supplied by the sample provider rather than from assay-based typing. Study-wide conclusions, independent of this receptor: The amount of clinical and demographic metadata varied by source and participant and was provided uncurated.

Collaborating institutions collected whole blood in K2EDTA tubes following their own protocols. For TCRbeta analysis, collaborators shipped samples in one of three forms: frozen whole blood, isolated PBMCs, or DNA extracted from either of those sample types. TCRbeta CDR3 regions were amplified from genomic DNA using the immunoSEQ Assay, a bias-controlled multiplex PCR. For the original study's pipeline: The number of nucleated cells in each sample was estimated by amplification of reference gene primers within the assay. To quantify the absolute abundance of each unique TCRbeta CDR3 rearrangement, sequence reads were collapsed and filtered. Productive Simpson clonality was computed per sample as the square root of Simpson's diversity index over productive rearrangements. TCRdb mirrors the immuneACCESS table, restricted to in-frame sequences. Some clones are absent from its copies; in checked studies, under half trace to an unresolved V gene, and the reason for the others is unknown. V and J calls and clone size follow that table, whereas D and trimming were derived from the DNA. The sample table records about 210,000 clones; roughly 78% of these occur just once. The leading ten clones occupy less than 15% of the sample.

V and J are truncated by 1 base and 4 bases respectively, leaving an intervening sequence of 9 bases. The CDR3, cysteine through phenylalanine, is 14 amino acids long. Just the 42-base CDR3 DNA is kept, in frame starting at base 1. Reading the germline V gene gives CDR1 LGHNT and CDR2 FRNRAP. The TCR was taken from a woman aged 40 to 55 with acute or convalescent COVID-19. The chain was built from TRBV12-5 and TRBJ2-3; a weak D assignment points to TRBD1 (5 bases agree). The source material was peripheral blood. The sequenced DNA is TGTGCTAGTGGTTTGGGACAGTTGGCAGATACGCAGTATTTT. It encodes CASGLGQLADTQYF.